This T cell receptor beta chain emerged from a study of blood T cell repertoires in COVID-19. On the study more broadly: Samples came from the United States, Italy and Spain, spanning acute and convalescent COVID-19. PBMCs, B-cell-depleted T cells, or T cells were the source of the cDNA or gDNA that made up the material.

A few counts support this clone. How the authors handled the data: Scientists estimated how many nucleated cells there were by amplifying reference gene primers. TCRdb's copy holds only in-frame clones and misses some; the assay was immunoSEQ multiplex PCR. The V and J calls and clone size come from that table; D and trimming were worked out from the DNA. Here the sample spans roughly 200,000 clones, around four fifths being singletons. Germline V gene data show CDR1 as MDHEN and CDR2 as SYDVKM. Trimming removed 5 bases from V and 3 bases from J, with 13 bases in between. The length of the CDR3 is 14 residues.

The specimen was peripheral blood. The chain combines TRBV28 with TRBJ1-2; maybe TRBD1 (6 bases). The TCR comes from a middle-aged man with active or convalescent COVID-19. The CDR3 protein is CASSTTGDYYGYTF. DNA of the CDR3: TGTGCCAGCAGTACGACAGGCGACTACTATGGCTACACCTTC.